A single sample is the source of the 14 T cell receptor beta chains below, sequenced in a study of blood T cells in healthy people across ages. A second PCR, run for about 7 to 11 cycles, used a sample-barcoded 5' primer plus a J-beta primer mix. TCRdb re-called the 5' RACE reads with MiXCR, one entry per CDR3 protein. The sample carries 650,000 to 800,000 distinct CDR3 sequences, around two fifths recorded once. Sequencing was performed on blood. The receptor set was obtained from a man aged 60 to 69 in good health.

The genes are TRBV3-1 and TRBJ2-7; perhaps TRBD1 as D (5 bases). The V gene lost 3 bases and the J gene lost 0 bases, with 18 bases spanning the gap. The CDR3 has 17 amino acids. Germline V lookup: CDR1 LGHDT, CDR2 YNNKEL (reference sequence). The CDR3 DNA is TGTGCCAGCAGCCAGATTCCGACAGCGACCAGCTCCTACGAGCAGTACTTC. Amino acid sequence: CASSQIPTATSSYEQYF.

This sequence joins TRBV27 and TRBJ2-1; D is possibly TRBD1 (6 bases). The ends were cut back, 5 bases at V and 2 bases at J, with 10 bases in the middle. The CDR3 is made up of 14 amino acids. Germline CDR1 and CDR2: MNHEY and SMNVEV (reference sequence). As DNA, the CDR3 is TGTGCCAGCAGTCCCTGGGACACCTACAATGAGCAGTTCTTC. As protein: CASSPWDTYNEQFF.

The rearrangement uses TRBV28 and TRBJ1-2; 7 bases map to TRBD1. The V segment lost 6 bases and the J segment 4 bases; nucleotides outside the gene matches: 14. This CDR3 contains 16 residues. Looked up from germline, CDR1 is MDHEN and CDR2 is SYDVKM. CDR3 residues: CASSPTTGVSLYGYTF. The DNA of the CDR3 is TGTGCCAGCAGCCCAACTACAGGGGTTTCCCTCTATGGCTACACCTTC.

V usage is TRBV20-1 and J usage is TRBJ2-1; tentatively, D is TRBD1 or TRBD2 (5 bases each). The CDR3 sequence is 13 residues long. V dropped 4 bases and J dropped 10 bases, with 17 bases sitting between them. The germline CDR1 and CDR2 sequences are DFQATT and SNEGSKA (reference sequence). CDR3 residues: CSANEGPVYEQFF. CDR3 DNA sequence: TGCAGTGCTAATGAGGGGCCGGTTTACGAGCAGTTCTTC.

This clonotype has a handful of counts. This chain uses TRBV11-3 with TRBJ1-6; perhaps TRBD1 as D (5 bases). Germline loops: CDR1 SGHNT, CDR2 YENEEA. This CDR3 spans 17 amino acids. Between the trimmed V and J ends, which lost 4 bases and 0 bases, there was a span of 13 bases. The CDR3 DNA sequence: TGTGCCAGCAGCTCCCACAGGATCCGCTCCTATAATTCACCCCTCCACTTT. Amino acid sequence: CASSSHRIRSYNSPLHF.

CDR3 loop: CASSAGFGYTF. CDR3 sequence (DNA): TGTGCCAGCAGCGCCGGCTTCGGCTACACCTTC. This chain links TRBV9 with TRBJ1-2, with unresolved D. V was shortened by 3 bases and J by 8 bases, with 8 bases between the two germline ends. CDR3 length: 11 residues. Germline CDR1 and CDR2: SGDLS and YYNGEE.

This clonotype appeared many times. The V and J genes are TRBV20-1 and TRBJ2-5; 14 nucleotides align to TRBD2. The CDR3 loop spans 15 amino acids. Germline assignment: CDR1 DFQATT and CDR2 SNEGSKA (reference sequence). With 4 bases clipped from V and 6 bases from J, the junction kept 7 bases outside the gene matches. CDR3 DNA sequence: TGCAGTGCTACCGGACTAGCGGGGGGCTTGAAGACCCAGTACTTC. Encoded protein: CSATGLAGGLKTQYF.

This clonotype was seen only a few times. The V call is TRBV10-3, the J call TRBJ2-5, with 9 bases lining up with TRBD1. The CDR3 runs 13 residues. The junction had 8 bases not matched to a gene; V was cut back by 10 bases and J by 5 bases. The germline gives CDR1 ENHRY, CDR2 SYGVKD. CDR3 sequence reads: CATTQGAGETQYF. The CDR3 DNA reads TGTGCCACTACACAGGGGGCGGGTGAGACCCAGTACTTC.

The chain couples TRBV6-5 to TRBJ1-6, with 7 bases lining up with TRBD1. CDR3 length: 14 residues. Germline CDR1 reads MNHEY; CDR2 reads SVGAGI. With V trimmed by 2 bases and J by 7 bases, 2 bases remained unmatched. The CDR3, as DNA: TGTGCCAGCAGTTACCGGGACAGCAATTCACCCCTCCACTTT. Translation: CASSYRDSNSPLHF.

V is TRBV20-1 and J is TRBJ2-4; 7 nucleotides agree with TRBD1. Germline V gene data show CDR1 as DFQATT and CDR2 as SNEGSKA (reference sequence). V gave up 6 bases and J gave up 0 bases; unmatched junction bases: 8. The CDR3 totals 15 residues. As DNA, the CDR3 is TGCAGTGCGACGGACAGGCGATTAGCCAAAAACATTCAGTACTTC. It codes for CSATDRRLAKNIQYF.

This clonotype appeared a single time. V and J are TRBV2 and TRBJ1-2; tentatively, D is TRBD1 (5 bases). The CDR3 consists of 15 residues. Trimming shortened V by 1 base and J by 5 bases, and 14 bases separated the two germline ends. Germline lookup yields CDR1 SNHLY and CDR2 FYNNEI. The CDR3 here is CASSEEEAGLYGYTF. The DNA for the CDR3 is TGTGCCAGCAGTGAAGAGGAGGCAGGGCTTTATGGCTACACCTTC.

V and J are TRBV28 and TRBJ2-7; TRBD1 aligns across 7 bases. The CDR3 has 15 residues. J was trimmed by 2 bases and V by 5 bases; bases with no gene match: 9. Germline CDR1 reads MDHEN; CDR2 reads SYDVKM. The CDR3 here is CASSKTGTVTYEQYF. The CDR3 DNA reads as TGTGCCAGCAGTAAGACCGGGACAGTTACCTACGAGCAGTACTTC. Full variable domain (remainder filled in from reference TRBV28 and TRBJ2-7): DVKVTQSSRYLVKRTGEKVFLECVQDMDHENMFWYRQDPGLGLRLIYFSYDVKMKEKGDIPEGYSVSREKKERFSLILESASTNQTSMYLCASSKTGTVTYEQYFGPGTRLTVT.

The V gene is TRBV7-2, the J gene TRBJ1-2; 7 bases fit TRBD1. Germline CDR1 and CDR2: SGHTA and FQGNSA. The junction had 6 bases not matched to a gene; V was cut back by 1 base and J by 7 bases. The CDR3 covers 14 residues. The CDR3 protein is CASSLEQGIGGYTF. In DNA, the CDR3 is TGTGCCAGCAGCTTAGAACAGGGGATCGGTGGCTACACCTTC. The full variable domain, in which reference TRBV7-2 and TRBJ1-2 provide the parts outside the CDR3, is GAGVSQSPSNKVTEKGKDVELRCDPISGHTALYWYRQSLGQGLEFLIYFQGNSAPDKSGLPSDRFSAERTGGSVSTLTIQRTQQEDSAVYLCASSLEQGIGGYTFGSGTRLTVV.

This chain uses TRBV12-3 or TRBV12-4 with TRBJ1-6, with 10 bases identical to TRBD1. J was trimmed by 6 bases and V by 7 bases; bases with no gene match: 6. The CDR3 runs 15 residues. The CDR3 nucleotides read TGTGCCAGCACTCGACAGGGGGCGGGTAATTCACCCCTCCACTTT. Translation: CASTRQGAGNSPLHF.